The rows below give T cell receptor beta chains drawn from one sample of a study of blood T cell repertoires in COVID-19. Sequenced by immunoSEQ multiplex PCR; TCRdb stores in-frame clones only, minus some. Here the sample spans tens of thousands of clones, about 82% being singletons. The sequenced sample was peripheral blood. The receptors were sampled from a human donor in a cohort sampled during active COVID-19. CDR3s include the opening cysteine and the closing phenylalanine or tryptophan.

j_call,v_call,cdr3_aa
TRBJ2-1,TRBV19,CASRLAGAEYNEQFF
TRBJ2-7,TRBV9,CASSVDGGNSYEQYF
TRBJ1-1,TRBV6-2/TRBV6-3,CASSFSGQGNTEAFF
TRBJ2-3,TRBV9,CASSVTGTDTQYF
TRBJ2-5,TRBV29-1,CSVSDTQETQYF
TRBJ1-1,TRBV5-1,CASSLDLVDTEAFF
TRBJ1-1,TRBV5-6,CASSLISRDRGPNTEAFF
TRBJ2-7,TRBV6-6,CASRQEQPYEQYF
TRBJ2-7,TRBV5-4,CASSPPPLGQGFHEQYF
TRBJ2-2,TRBV4-3,CASSQDITGELFF
TRBJ2-2,TRBV27,CASSYQAANTGELFF
TRBJ2-1,TRBV29-1,CSVESGSSYNEQFF
TRBJ1-5,TRBV6-2/TRBV6-3,CASSYFTGQPQHF
TRBJ2-4,TRBV5-8,CASSFPRQGTDIQYF
TRBJ1-6,TRBV2,CASSHSTDRGTNSPLHF
TRBJ2-7,TRBV4-2,CASSHSTSGTSYEQYF
TRBJ2-5,TRBV7-8,CASSPQVTQYF
TRBJ1-1,TRBV19,CASSIPGGITEAFF
TRBJ2-2,TRBV7-9,CASSRTSRNTGELFF
TRBJ2-1,TRBV5-1,CASSPGHQNNEQFF
TRBJ2-2,TRBV10-3,CAIRTSGNTGELFF
TRBJ2-5,TRBV5-1,CASSTDRGETQYF
TRBJ1-6,TRBV6-5,CASSTYGGENSPLHF
TRBJ1-5,TRBV6-2/TRBV6-3,CASSYSQFNQPQHF
TRBJ1-1,TRBV6-2/TRBV6-3,CASSYGTPTEAFF
TRBJ2-1,TRBV6-5,CASAEVRTSYNEQFF
TRBJ2-7,TRBV7-8,CASSSTPGHEQYF
TRBJ2-2,TRBV7-9,CASSSDWNTGELFF
TRBJ2-7,TRBV29-1,CSAGTSSYEQYF
TRBJ2-7,TRBV5-6,CASSLGGAAPYEQYF
TRBJ2-5,TRBV6-5,CASSYSDGRARETQYF
TRBJ1-1,TRBV19,CASSIGTSNTEAFF
TRBJ1-5,TRBV19,CASSIVPGGGQPQHF
TRBJ1-3,TRBV30,CAGNRGLLSGNTIYF
TRBJ1-5,TRBV6-5,CASRATPNSNQPQHF
TRBJ1-2,TRBV4-3,CASSPMAGQGTTF
TRBJ1-1,TRBV13,CASRGQKNTEAFF
TRBJ2-1,TRBV19,CATLPRAGGSSYNEQFF
TRBJ2-3,TRBV5-1,CASSWAGDTQYF
TRBJ2-7,TRBV5-1,CASSRTGDEQYF
TRBJ1-4,TRBV4-3,CASSQGSSTNEKLFF
TRBJ2-3,TRBV5-1,CASSSGTSTTDTQYF
TRBJ1-5,TRBV7-8,CASSPFLGQGGYSNQPQHF
TRBJ2-3,TRBV19,CAVSTLAGGSTDTQYF
TRBJ2-4,TRBV7-2,CASSSSGTTGNIQYF
TRBJ2-7,TRBV20-1,CSVPSGYEQYF
TRBJ2-5,TRBV5-4,CASSLVAGRRETQYF
TRBJ2-7,TRBV5-1,CASSSGGLAEMEQYF
TRBJ2-2,TRBV13,CASTFGTSGAGGELFF
TRBJ2-7,TRBV7-2,CASSLVSSGAGLEQYF
TRBJ2-5,TRBV21-1,CAGRGLAGGRSQETQYF
TRBJ2-5,TRBV5-1,CASSGGTGGSETQYF
TRBJ2-1,TRBV6-2/TRBV6-3,CASSSRSRGGLYNEQFF
TRBJ2-7,TRBV25-1,CASRLGGTDEQYF
TRBJ2-7,TRBV6-2/TRBV6-3,CASSGAGTSGLQYF
TRBJ2-1,TRBV14,CASSQPPGQGADEQFF
TRBJ2-7,TRBV2,CASSGGTSGSVSYEQYF